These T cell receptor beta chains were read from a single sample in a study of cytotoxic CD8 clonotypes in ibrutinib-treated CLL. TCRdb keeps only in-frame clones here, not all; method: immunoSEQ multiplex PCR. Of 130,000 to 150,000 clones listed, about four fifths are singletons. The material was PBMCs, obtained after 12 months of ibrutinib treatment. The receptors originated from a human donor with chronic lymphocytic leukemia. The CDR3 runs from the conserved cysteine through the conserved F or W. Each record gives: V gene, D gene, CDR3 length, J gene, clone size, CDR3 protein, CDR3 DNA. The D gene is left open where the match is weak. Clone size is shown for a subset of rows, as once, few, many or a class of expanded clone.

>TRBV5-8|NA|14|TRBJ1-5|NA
CASSQGLGNQPQHF
TGTGCCAGCAGCCAAGGACTGGGCAATCAGCCCCAGCATTTT
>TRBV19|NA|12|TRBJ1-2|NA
CASSNLVAGYTF
TGTGCCAGTAGTAATCTAGTCGCCGGCTACACCTTC
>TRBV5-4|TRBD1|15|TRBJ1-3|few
CASSSGQGDINTIYF
TGTGCCAGCAGCTCCGGACAGGGGGATATAAACACCATATATTTT
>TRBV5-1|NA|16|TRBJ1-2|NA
CASSLGHDRIVYGYTF
TGCGCCAGCAGCTTGGGTCACGATAGGATCGTGTATGGCTACACCTTC
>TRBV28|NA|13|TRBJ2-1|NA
CASSPLRRGEQFF
TGTGCCAGCAGTCCTTTACGGCGGGGTGAGCAGTTCTTC
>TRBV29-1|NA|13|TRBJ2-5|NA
CSVSGGMEETQYF
TGCAGCGTCTCAGGGGGGATGGAAGAGACCCAGTACTTC
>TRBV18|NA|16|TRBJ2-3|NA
CASSPPSGSLGDTQYF
TGTGCCAGCTCACCACCTAGCGGTTCCTTAGGAGATACGCAGTATTTT
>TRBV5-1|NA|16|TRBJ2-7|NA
CASSQTPLGAAYEQYF
TGCGCCAGCAGCCAAACCCCCTTGGGGGCCGCCTACGAGCAGTACTTC
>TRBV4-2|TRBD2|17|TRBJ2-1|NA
CASSQDPSGISYNEQFF
TGTGCCAGCAGCCAAGACCCCAGCGGGATCTCCTACAATGAGCAGTTCTTC
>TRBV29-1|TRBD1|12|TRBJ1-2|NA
CSEGQGFNGYTF
TGCAGCGAAGGACAGGGTTTTAATGGCTACACCTTC
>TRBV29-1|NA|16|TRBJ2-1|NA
CSVEAQRLGSYNEQFF
TGCAGCGTTGAAGCTCAGCGACTAGGCTCGTACAATGAGCAGTTCTTC
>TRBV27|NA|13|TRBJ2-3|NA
CASSSQGWDTQYF
TGTGCCAGCAGTTCACAGGGCTGGGATACGCAGTATTTT
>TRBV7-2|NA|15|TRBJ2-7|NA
CASSLAGGGPYEQYF
TGTGCCAGCAGCCTCGCAGGGGGAGGGCCATACGAGCAGTACTTC
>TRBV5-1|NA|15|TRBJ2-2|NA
CASSYGGPGTGELFF
TGCGCCAGCAGCTATGGGGGGCCGGGCACCGGGGAGCTGTTTTTT
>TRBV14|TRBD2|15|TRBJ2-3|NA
CASKGAGGHTDTQYF
TGTGCCAGCAAAGGAGCGGGAGGGCACACAGATACGCAGTATTTT
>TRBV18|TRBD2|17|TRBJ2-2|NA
CASSRRLGLADTGELFF
TGTGCCAGCTCGCGCAGACTGGGACTAGCGGACACCGGGGAGCTGTTTTTT
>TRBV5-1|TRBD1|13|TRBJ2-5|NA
CASRGTGGETQYF
TGCGCCAGCCGAGGGACAGGAGGCGAGACCCAGTACTTC
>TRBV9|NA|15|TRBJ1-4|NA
CASSLNPATNEKLFF
TGTGCCAGCAGCTTAAACCCCGCAACTAATGAAAAACTGTTTTTT
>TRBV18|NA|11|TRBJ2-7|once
CASSRGDEQYF
TGTGCCAGCTCACGGGGGGACGAGCAGTACTTC
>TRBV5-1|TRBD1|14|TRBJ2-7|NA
CASSPRQGTGEQYF
TGCGCCAGCAGCCCTCGACAGGGGACCGGCGAGCAGTACTTC
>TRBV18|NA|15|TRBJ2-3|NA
CASSPTSSGVDTQYF
TGTGCCAGCTCACCGACTAGTTCGGGGGTAGATACGCAGTATTTT
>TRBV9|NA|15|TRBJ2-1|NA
CASSARDGPYNEQFF
TGTGCCAGCAGCGCCCGGGACGGACCCTACAATGAGCAGTTCTTC
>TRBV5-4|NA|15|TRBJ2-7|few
CASSLFATANSEQYF
TGTGCCAGCAGCTTGTTCGCGACGGCCAATTCCGAACAGTACTTC
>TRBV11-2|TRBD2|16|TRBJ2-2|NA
CASSLALAGNTGELFF
TGTGCCAGCAGCTTAGCTCTAGCGGGGAACACCGGGGAGCTGTTTTTT
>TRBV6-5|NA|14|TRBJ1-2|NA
CASSPQGTSYGYTF
TGTGCCAGCAGCCCACAGGGCACCAGCTATGGCTACACCTTC
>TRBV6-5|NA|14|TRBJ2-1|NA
CASSRRDSYNEQFF
TGTGCCAGCAGCCGCAGGGACTCCTACAATGAGCAGTTCTTC
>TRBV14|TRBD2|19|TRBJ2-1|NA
CASSQVPGLAGGPDNEQFF
TGTGCCAGCAGCCAAGTACCGGGACTAGCGGGAGGGCCGGACAATGAGCAGTTCTTC
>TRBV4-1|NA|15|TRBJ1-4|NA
CASSQGAGSGEKLFF
TGCGCCAGCAGCCAGGGAGCGGGGAGCGGTGAAAAACTGTTTTTT
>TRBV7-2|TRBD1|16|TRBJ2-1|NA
CASSQDPRQGHNEQFF
TGCGCCAGCAGCCAAGATCCGAGACAGGGCCACAATGAGCAGTTCTTC
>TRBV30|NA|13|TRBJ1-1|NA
CAWSVADNTEAFF
TGTGCCTGGAGTGTGGCCGATAACACTGAAGCTTTCTTT
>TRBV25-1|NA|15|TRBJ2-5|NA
CASSAGHSKIGTQYF
TGTGCCAGCAGTGCGGGACATTCCAAAATTGGGACCCAGTACTTC
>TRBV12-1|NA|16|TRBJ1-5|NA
CASSQVTGDANQPQHF
TGTGCCAGCAGCCAAGTGACTGGGGACGCCAATCAGCCCCAGCATTTT
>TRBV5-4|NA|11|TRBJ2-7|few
CASSSDYEQYF
TGTGCCAGCAGCTCCGACTACGAGCAGTACTTC
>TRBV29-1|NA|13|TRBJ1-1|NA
CSARDDLNTEAFF
TGCAGCGCTCGGGACGACCTGAACACTGAAGCTTTCTTT
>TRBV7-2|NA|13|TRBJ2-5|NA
CASSLVQEETQYF
TGTGCCAGCAGCTTGGTGCAAGAAGAGACCCAGTACTTC
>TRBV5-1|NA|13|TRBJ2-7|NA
CASSLGVSYEQYF
TGCGCCAGCAGCTTGGGAGTCTCCTACGAGCAGTACTTC
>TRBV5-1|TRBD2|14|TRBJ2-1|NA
CASGLAGGPNEQFF
TGCGCCAGCGGACTAGCGGGAGGTCCCAATGAGCAGTTCTTC